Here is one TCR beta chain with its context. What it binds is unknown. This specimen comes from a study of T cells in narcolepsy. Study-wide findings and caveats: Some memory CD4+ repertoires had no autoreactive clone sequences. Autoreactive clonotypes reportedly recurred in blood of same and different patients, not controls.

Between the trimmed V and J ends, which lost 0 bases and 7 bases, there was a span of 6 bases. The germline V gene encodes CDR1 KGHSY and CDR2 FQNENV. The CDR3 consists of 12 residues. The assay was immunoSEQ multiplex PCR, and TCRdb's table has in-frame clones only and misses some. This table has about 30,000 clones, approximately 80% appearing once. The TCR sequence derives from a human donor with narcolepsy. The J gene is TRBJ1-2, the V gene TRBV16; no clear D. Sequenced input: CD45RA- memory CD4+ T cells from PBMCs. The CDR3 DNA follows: TGTGCCAGCAGCCAATCCGGGTCTGGCTACACCTTC. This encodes CASSQSGSGYTF.